This entry lists 14 T cell receptor beta chains sequenced from one sample in a study of OX40 agonist ivuxolimab in advanced cancers. Profiled with immunoSEQ multiplex PCR; TCRdb holds only in-frame clones, not every one. The sample has around 66,000 clones; roughly 84% are singletons. The sequences come from CD4+ or CD8+ T cells sorted from blood, collected in a trial of the OX40 agonist ivuxolimab. Receptors originate from an adult with an advanced solid tumor such as melanoma, head and neck, liver or kidney cancer.

The rearrangement uses TRBV6-6 and TRBJ2-2; 8 bases are shared with TRBD2. V gave up 7 bases and J gave up 4 bases; unmatched junction bases: 8. Germline assignment: CDR1 MNHNY and CDR2 SVGAGI (reference sequence). The CDR3 has 15 amino acids. The CDR3: CASKTERGGTGELFF. As DNA, the CDR3 is TGTGCCAGCAAGACAGAACGGGGGGGCACCGGGGAGCTGTTTTTT.

This clone is medium-sized within its sample. The V and J genes are TRBV19 and TRBJ2-7; perhaps TRBD2 as D (6 bases). The CDR3 runs to 15 residues. Germline values: CDR1 LNHDA, CDR2 SQIVND (reference sequence). V was trimmed by 1 base and J by 0 bases, leaving 10 bases between them. The DNA of the CDR3 is TGTGCCAGTAGTATAGGGCGGGGAAACTCCTACGAGCAGTACTTC. Translation: CASSIGRGNSYEQYF.

The chain combines TRBV7-9 with TRBJ2-2; D not resolved. The V end was cut by 1 base, the J end by 6 bases, with 9 bases between. CDR1 is SEHNR and CDR2 is FQNEAQ in the germline V gene (reference sequence). The length of the CDR3 is 14 residues. CDR3 DNA: TGTGCCAGCAGCTTAGAAGCGTGGGCCGGGGAGCTGTTTTTT. This translates into CASSLEAWAGELFF.

The chain couples TRBV19 to TRBJ1-2; TRBD1 aligns across 8 bases. Trimming cost V 4 bases and J 3 bases; bases outside gene matches: 10. Germline V lookup: CDR1 LNHDA, CDR2 SQIVND (reference sequence). The CDR3 contains 16 residues. This chain's CDR3 is CASSTWWTGTDYGYTF. The DNA for the CDR3 is TGTGCCAGTAGTACCTGGTGGACAGGGACGGACTATGGCTACACCTTC.

The chain recombines TRBV19 with TRBJ2-7; 9 nucleotides match TRBD2. Germline CDR1 reads LNHDA; CDR2 reads SQIVND (reference sequence). V lost 9 bases to trimming and J lost 6 bases; unmatched junction nucleotides: 12. This CDR3 is 14 amino acids long. Here the CDR3 reads CASRQGGLAGEQYF. In nucleotides, the CDR3 is TGTGCCAGCCGTCAGGGGGGACTAGCAGGCGAGCAGTACTTC.

The sample holds a few counts of this clone. The CDR3 sequence is CASNRILADNTGELFF. The CDR3 DNA follows: TGTGCCAGCAACAGGATCCTAGCTGATAACACCGGGGAGCTGTTTTTT. V gene TRBV7-9 combines with J gene TRBJ2-2, with D perhaps given as TRBD1 or TRBD2 (5 bases each). Germline CDR1 is SEHNR and CDR2 is FQNEAQ (reference sequence). Trimming removed 7 bases from V and 2 bases from J, with 17 bases in between. This CDR3 has 16 residues.

This chain links TRBV2 with TRBJ1-1; 8 positions agree with TRBD1. Per the germline V gene, CDR1 is SNHLY and CDR2 is FYNNEI. V dropped 5 bases and J dropped 6; count of bases not matched to a gene: 8. CDR3 size: 14 residues. The chain's CDR3 is CASSPRTGTPEAFF. CDR3 bases: TGTGCCAGCAGTCCCCGGACAGGGACGCCTGAAGCTTTCTTT.

This chain connects TRBV7-6 to TRBJ2-3; D is unresolved. The germline V gene has CDR1 SGHVS and CDR2 FNYEAQ. The germline V and J ends were trimmed by 0 bases and 0 bases, with 4 bases remaining between them. The CDR3 sequence is 14 residues long. The CDR3 nucleotides read TGTGCCAGCAGCTTAGCCGGGAGCACAGATACGCAGTATTTT. This translates into CASSLAGSTDTQYF. The variable domain in full, with the rest retrieved from reference TRBV7-6 and TRBJ2-3, is GAGVSQSPRYKVTKRGQDVALRCDPISGHVSLYWYRQALGQGPEFLTYFNYEAQQDKSGLPNDRFSAERPEGSISTLTIQRTEQRDSAMYRCASSLAGSTDTQYFGPGTRLTVL.

This clone was seen a handful of times. The V call is TRBV5-6, the J call TRBJ1-3; D is undetermined. V was trimmed by 0 bases and J by 0 bases, leaving 4 bases between them. CDR1 and CDR2 from the germline V gene are SGHDT and YYEEEE. The CDR3 has 14 amino acids. The CDR3 DNA is TGTGCCAGCAGCTTGGTCAGCTCTGGAAACACCATATATTTT. Its translation: CASSLVSSGNTIYF.

The V call is TRBV6-5, the J call TRBJ2-5; 7 nucleotides match TRBD2. J gave up 2 bases and V 5 bases, and 2 bases lay outside the gene matches. The CDR3 is made up of 13 amino acids. The germline gives CDR1 MNHEY, CDR2 SVGAGI. The CDR3 loop is CASSMGGQETQYF. In nucleotides, the CDR3 is TGTGCCAGCAGTATGGGAGGGCAAGAGACCCAGTACTTC.

The rearrangement joins TRBV7-9 to TRBJ1-6, with D unresolved. CDR1 SEHNR and CDR2 FQNEAQ come from the germline V gene (reference sequence). V dropped 2 bases and J dropped 11 bases, with 4 bases sitting between them. The CDR3 consists of 11 residues. In nucleotides, the CDR3 is TGTGCCAGCAGCTTAAAGCCACCCCTCCACTTT. Protein: CASSLKPPLHF.

In its sample, this clone was seen a few times. This chain links TRBV7-3 with TRBJ2-5, with 10 nucleotides matching TRBD2. The CDR3 is made up of 15 amino acids. The J segment lost 2 bases and the V segment lost 5 bases, leaving 5 bases of the junction unmatched. CDR1 is SGHTA and CDR2 is FQGTGA in the germline V gene. CDR3 coding DNA: TGTGCCAGCAGCCTTAGCGGGGGGCCTCAAGAGACCCAGTACTTC. Protein: CASSLSGGPQETQYF.

The CDR3 region is CSVEPGTGRPGELFF. The CDR3 nucleotides read TGCAGCGTTGAACCCGGGACAGGGCGACCTGGGGAGCTGTTTTTT. The chain uses TRBV29-1 and TRBJ2-2; TRBD1 matches 9 bases. V was clipped by 2 bases and J by 8 bases; unmatched bases: 9. CDR1 and CDR2 from the germline V gene are SQVTM and ANQGSEA. The CDR3 consists of 15 residues.

The rearrangement links TRBV7-2 to TRBJ2-5; D is ambiguous. The CDR3 has 11 residues. Trimming left V 2 bases short and J 4 bases short, with 2 bases between. CDR1 is SGHTA and CDR2 is FQGNSA in the germline V gene. The CDR3 protein is CASSLLETQYF. The CDR3 nucleotides read TGTGCCAGCAGCTTATTAGAGACCCAGTACTTC.